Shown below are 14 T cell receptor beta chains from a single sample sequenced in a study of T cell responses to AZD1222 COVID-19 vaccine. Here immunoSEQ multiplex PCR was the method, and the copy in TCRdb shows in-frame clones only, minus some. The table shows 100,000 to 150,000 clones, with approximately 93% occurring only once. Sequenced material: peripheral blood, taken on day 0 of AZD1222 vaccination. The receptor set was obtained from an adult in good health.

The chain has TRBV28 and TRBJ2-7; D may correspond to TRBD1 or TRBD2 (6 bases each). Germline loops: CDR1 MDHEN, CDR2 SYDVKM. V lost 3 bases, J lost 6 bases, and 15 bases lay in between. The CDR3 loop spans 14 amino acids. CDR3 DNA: TGTGCCAGCAGTTTCAGGGGAGGTGTCGGCGAGCAGTACTTC. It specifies CASSFRGGVGEQYF. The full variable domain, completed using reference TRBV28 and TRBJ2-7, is DVKVTQSSRYLVKRTGEKVFLECVQDMDHENMFWYRQDPGLGLRLIYFSYDVKMKEKGDIPEGYSVSREKKERFSLILESASTNQTSMYLCASSFRGGVGEQYFGPGTRLTVT.

The CDR3 nucleotides read TGTGCCAGCATTTACCATGGCTACACCTTC. This translates into CASIYHGYTF. The chain links TRBV27 to TRBJ1-2; no definite D call. The CDR3 loop spans 10 amino acids. Germline V gene lookup returns CDR1 MNHEY and CDR2 SMNVEV (reference sequence). Trimming removed 7 bases at V and 6 bases at J, with 6 bases between.

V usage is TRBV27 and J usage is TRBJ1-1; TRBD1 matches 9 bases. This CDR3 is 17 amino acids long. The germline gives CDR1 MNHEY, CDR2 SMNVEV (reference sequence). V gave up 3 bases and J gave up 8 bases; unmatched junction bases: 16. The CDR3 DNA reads TGTGCCAGCAGTTTGTATGCAATCGGACAGGGGCCAAAGGAAGCTTTCTTT. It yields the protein CASSLYAIGQGPKEAFF.

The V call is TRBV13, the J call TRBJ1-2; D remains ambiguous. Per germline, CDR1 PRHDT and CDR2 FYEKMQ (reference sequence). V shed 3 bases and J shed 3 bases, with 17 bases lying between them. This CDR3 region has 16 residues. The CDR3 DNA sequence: TGTGCCAGCAGCTTTGTCCCCTACAGTCTGGACTATGGCTACACCTTC. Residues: CASSFVPYSLDYGYTF.

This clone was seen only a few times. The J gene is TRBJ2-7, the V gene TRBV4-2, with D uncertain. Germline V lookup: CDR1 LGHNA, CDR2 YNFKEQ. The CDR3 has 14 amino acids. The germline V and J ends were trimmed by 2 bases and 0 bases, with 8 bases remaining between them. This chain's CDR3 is CASSQIRTSYEQYF. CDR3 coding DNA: TGTGCCAGCAGCCAAATCAGGACCTCCTACGAGCAGTACTTC.

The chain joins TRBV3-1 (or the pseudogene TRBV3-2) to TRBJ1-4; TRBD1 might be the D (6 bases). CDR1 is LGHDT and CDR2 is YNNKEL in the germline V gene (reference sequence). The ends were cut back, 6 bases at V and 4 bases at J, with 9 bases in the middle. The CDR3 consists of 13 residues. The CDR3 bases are TGTGCCAGCAGAGACAGGAGTAATGAAAAACTGTTTTTT. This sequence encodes CASRDRSNEKLFF.

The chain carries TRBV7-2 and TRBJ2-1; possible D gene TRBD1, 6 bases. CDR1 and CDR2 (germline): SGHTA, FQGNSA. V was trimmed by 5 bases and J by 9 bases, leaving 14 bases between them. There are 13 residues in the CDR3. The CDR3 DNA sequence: TGTGCCAGCAGCCAAAGGAGAGGGGGTGAGCAGTTCTTC. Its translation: CASSQRRGGEQFF.

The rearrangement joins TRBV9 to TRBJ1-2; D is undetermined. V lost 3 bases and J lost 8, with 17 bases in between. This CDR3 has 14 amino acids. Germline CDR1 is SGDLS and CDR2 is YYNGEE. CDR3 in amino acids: CASSAAGQVFGYTF. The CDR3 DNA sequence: TGTGCCAGCAGCGCCGCGGGCCAGGTCTTCGGCTACACCTTC.

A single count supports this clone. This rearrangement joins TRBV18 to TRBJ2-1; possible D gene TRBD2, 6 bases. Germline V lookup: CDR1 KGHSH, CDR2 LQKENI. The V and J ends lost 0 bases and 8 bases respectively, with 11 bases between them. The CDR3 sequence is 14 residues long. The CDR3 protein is CASSPPGTFHEQFF. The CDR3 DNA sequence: TGTGCCAGCTCACCACCCGGGACTTTCCATGAGCAGTTCTTC.

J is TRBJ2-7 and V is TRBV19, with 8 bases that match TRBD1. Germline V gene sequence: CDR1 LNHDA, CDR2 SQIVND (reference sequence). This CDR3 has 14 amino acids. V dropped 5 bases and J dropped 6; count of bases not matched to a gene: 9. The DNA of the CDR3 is TGTGCCAGTAGTCCCGGACAGGGAGGAGGCGAGCAGTACTTC. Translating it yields CASSPGQGGGEQYF. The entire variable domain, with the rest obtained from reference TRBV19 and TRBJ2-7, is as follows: DGGITQSPKYLFRKEGQNVTLSCEQNLNHDAMYWYRQDPGQGLRLIYYSQIVNDFQKGDIAEGYSVSREKKESFPLTVTSAQKNPTAFYLCASSPGQGGGEQYFGPGTRLTVT.

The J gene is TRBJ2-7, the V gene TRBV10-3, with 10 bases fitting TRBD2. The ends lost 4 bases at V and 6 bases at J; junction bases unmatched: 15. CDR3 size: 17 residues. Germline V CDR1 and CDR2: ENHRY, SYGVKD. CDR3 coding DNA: TGTGCCATCAGTGGGGGGGGACAGATAGGGACTAGCGTCGAGCAGTACTTC. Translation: CAISGGGQIGTSVEQYF.

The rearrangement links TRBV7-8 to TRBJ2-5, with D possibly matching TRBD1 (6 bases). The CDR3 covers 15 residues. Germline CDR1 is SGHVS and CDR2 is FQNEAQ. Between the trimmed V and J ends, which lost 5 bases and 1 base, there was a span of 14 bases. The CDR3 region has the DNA TGTGCCAGCAGCCCCAACAAGGGGGTCCAAGAGACCCAGTACTTC. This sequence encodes CASSPNKGVQETQYF.

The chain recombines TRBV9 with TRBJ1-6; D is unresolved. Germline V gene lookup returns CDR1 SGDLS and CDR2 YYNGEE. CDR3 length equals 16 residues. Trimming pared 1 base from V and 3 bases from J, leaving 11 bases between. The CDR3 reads CASSVSSLFYNSPLHF. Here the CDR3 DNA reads TGTGCCAGCAGCGTATCCTCACTATTCTATAATTCACCCCTCCACTTT.

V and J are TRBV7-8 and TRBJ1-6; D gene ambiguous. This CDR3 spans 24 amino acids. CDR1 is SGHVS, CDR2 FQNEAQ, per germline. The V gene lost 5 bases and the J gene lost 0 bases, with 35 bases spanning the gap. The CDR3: CASSRNVFRFPLQNESSYNSPLHF. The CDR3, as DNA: TGTGCCAGCAGCCGCAACGTTTTTCGGTTCCCCCTACAGAACGAAAGCTCCTATAATTCACCCCTCCACTTT.